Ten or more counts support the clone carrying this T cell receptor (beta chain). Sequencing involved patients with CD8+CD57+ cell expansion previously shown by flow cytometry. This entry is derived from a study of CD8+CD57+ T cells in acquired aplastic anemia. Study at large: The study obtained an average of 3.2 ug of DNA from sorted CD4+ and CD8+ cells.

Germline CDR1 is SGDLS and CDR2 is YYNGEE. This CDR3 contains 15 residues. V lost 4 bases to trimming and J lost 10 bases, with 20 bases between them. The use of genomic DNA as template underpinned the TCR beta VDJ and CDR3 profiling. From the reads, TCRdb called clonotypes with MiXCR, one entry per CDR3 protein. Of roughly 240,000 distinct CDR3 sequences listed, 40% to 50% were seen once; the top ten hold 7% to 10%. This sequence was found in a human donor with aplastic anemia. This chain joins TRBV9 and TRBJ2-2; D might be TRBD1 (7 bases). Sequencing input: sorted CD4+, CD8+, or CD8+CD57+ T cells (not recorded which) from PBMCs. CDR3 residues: CASSTSGGGGLELFF. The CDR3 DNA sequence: TGTGCCAGCAGCACCTCAGGGGGAGGAGGATTGGAGCTGTTTTTT. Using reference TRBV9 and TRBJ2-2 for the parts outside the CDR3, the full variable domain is DSGVTQTPKHLITATGQRVTLRCSPRSGDLSVYWYQQSLDQGLQFLIQYYNGEERAKGNILERFSAQQFPDLHSELNLSSLELGDSALYFCASSTSGGGGLELFFGEGSRLTVL.